The T cell receptor beta chain described here comes from a study of blood T cell repertoires in COVID-19. In the study overall: The cDNA or gDNA used as material had been derived from T cells, B-cell-depleted T cells, or PBMCs.

Participants were aged about 18 to 95 years, lived in over 20 US areas, and enrolled virtually. TCRdb keeps only in-frame clones here, not all; method: immunoSEQ multiplex PCR. The table shows about 190,000 clones, with 84% occurring only once. Trimming at V came to 4 bases and at J to 3 bases, leaving 8 bases not matched to a gene. CDR1 and CDR2 (germline): SGDLS, YYNGEE. The CDR3 runs 15 residues. The gene calls are TRBV9 and TRBJ2-7; 9 bases line up with TRBD1. This sequence was found in a woman in her thirties who had been exposed to COVID-19. The sequencing input was PBMCs or T cells enriched from blood (not recorded which). This chain's CDR3 is CASSFRTGEGYEQYF. The CDR3 DNA reads as TGTGCCAGCAGCTTCCGGACAGGGGAGGGCTACGAGCAGTACTTC.